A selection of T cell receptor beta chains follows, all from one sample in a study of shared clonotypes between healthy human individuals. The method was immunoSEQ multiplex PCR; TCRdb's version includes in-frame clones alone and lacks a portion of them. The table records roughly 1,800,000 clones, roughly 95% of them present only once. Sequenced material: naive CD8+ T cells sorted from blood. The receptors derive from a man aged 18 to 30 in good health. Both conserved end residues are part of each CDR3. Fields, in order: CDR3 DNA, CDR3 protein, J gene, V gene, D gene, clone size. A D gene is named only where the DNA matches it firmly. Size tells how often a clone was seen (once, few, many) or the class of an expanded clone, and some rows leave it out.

CDR3 DNA: TGTGCCAGCAGTTACTCTGGGCAAGGGGAGACCCAGTACTTC
CDR3 protein: CASSYSGQGETQYF
J gene: TRBJ2-5
V gene: TRBV6-5
D gene: NA
clone size: NA

CDR3 DNA: TGTGCCAGCAGCCCCCAAACCGGGGAGCTGTTTTTT
CDR3 protein: CASSPQTGELFF
J gene: TRBJ2-2
V gene: TRBV5-6
D gene: NA
clone size: NA

CDR3 DNA: TGTGCCAGCAGTTTTCGGGGGCACGTTAAGGATGAGCAGTTCTTC
CDR3 protein: CASSFRGHVKDEQFF
J gene: TRBJ2-1
V gene: TRBV27
D gene: NA
clone size: NA

CDR3 DNA: TGTGCCACCTCGACAGGGTATGGCTACACCTTC
CDR3 protein: CATSTGYGYTF
J gene: TRBJ1-2
V gene: TRBV19
D gene: TRBD1
clone size: few

CDR3 DNA: TGTGCCAGTGAGGGGGCGGACACTGAAGCTTTCTTT
CDR3 protein: CASEGADTEAFF
J gene: TRBJ1-1
V gene: TRBV6-6
D gene: TRBD1
clone size: NA

CDR3 DNA: TGTGCCTGGAGTTGGCAGGGGGGCACTGAAGCTTTCTTT
CDR3 protein: CAWSWQGGTEAFF
J gene: TRBJ1-1
V gene: TRBV30
D gene: TRBD1
clone size: NA

CDR3 DNA: TGTGCCAGCGTAAGAGAATCTGGCTCCTACGAGCAGTACTTC
CDR3 protein: CASVRESGSYEQYF
J gene: TRBJ2-7
V gene: TRBV5-6
D gene: NA
clone size: once

CDR3 DNA: TGTGCCAGCAGTTACCTTGACCCGAAATTCTGGGAGCAGTACTTC
CDR3 protein: CASSYLDPKFWEQYF
J gene: TRBJ2-7
V gene: TRBV6-6
D gene: NA
clone size: NA

CDR3 DNA: TGTGCCAGCAGTGCCGGACAGGGGTATGAAAAACTGTTTTTT
CDR3 protein: CASSAGQGYEKLFF
J gene: TRBJ1-4
V gene: TRBV5-5
D gene: TRBD1
clone size: NA

CDR3 DNA: TGCAGCGTTGAAGAGACGTCCGGGACAGTGGATGGCTACACCTTC
CDR3 protein: CSVEETSGTVDGYTF
J gene: TRBJ1-2
V gene: TRBV29-1
D gene: TRBD1
clone size: NA

CDR3 DNA: TGTGCCAGCAGTCCCCGAGGAAGTGGCTCCGTCTATGAGCAGTTCTTC
CDR3 protein: CASSPRGSGSVYEQFF
J gene: TRBJ2-1
V gene: TRBV27
D gene: NA
clone size: NA

CDR3 DNA: TGTGCCAGCAGTTTGGCGACGGGGAGCGAGCAGTACTTC
CDR3 protein: CASSLATGSEQYF
J gene: TRBJ2-7
V gene: TRBV27
D gene: NA
clone size: once

CDR3 DNA: TGTGCCAGCAGCCAGACTAGCGGGGCCACAGATACGCAGTATTTT
CDR3 protein: CASSQTSGATDTQYF
J gene: TRBJ2-3
V gene: TRBV27
D gene: TRBD2
clone size: NA

CDR3 DNA: TGTGCCAGCAGCCAAGCGAGGGCCTATGGCTACACCTTC
CDR3 protein: CASSQARAYGYTF
J gene: TRBJ1-2
V gene: TRBV14
D gene: NA
clone size: NA

CDR3 DNA: TGTGCCAGCAGCTTTCAGGGGGCAAACGAGCAGTACTTC
CDR3 protein: CASSFQGANEQYF
J gene: TRBJ2-7
V gene: TRBV5-4
D gene: TRBD1
clone size: NA

CDR3 DNA: TGTGCCAGCAGTTTAGGCAGGGCGGCTGGCTACACCTTC
CDR3 protein: CASSLGRAAGYTF
J gene: TRBJ1-2
V gene: TRBV28
D gene: NA
clone size: NA

CDR3 DNA: TGTGCCATCAGGACATTGACCTACGAGCAGTACTTC
CDR3 protein: CAIRTLTYEQYF
J gene: TRBJ2-7
V gene: TRBV10-3
D gene: NA
clone size: once

CDR3 DNA: TGCGCCAGCAGCTTGGATGAGACCCAAGCCCGACATGAGCAGTACTTC
CDR3 protein: CASSLDETQARHEQYF
J gene: TRBJ2-7
V gene: TRBV5-1
D gene: NA
clone size: once

CDR3 DNA: TGTGCCAGCGCCTGGAGGGGGGAGAACACTGAAGCTTTCTTT
CDR3 protein: CASAWRGENTEAFF
J gene: TRBJ1-1
V gene: TRBV6-5
D gene: NA
clone size: NA

CDR3 DNA: TGCGCCAGCAGCTTGGGAGGCAGTCGATCAACTATGAACACTGAAGCTTTCTTT
CDR3 protein: CASSLGGSRSTMNTEAFF
J gene: TRBJ1-1
V gene: TRBV5-1
D gene: NA
clone size: NA

CDR3 DNA: TGCGCCAGCAGCCAAGCACAGGGGATCCCCTACGAGCAGTACTTC
CDR3 protein: CASSQAQGIPYEQYF
J gene: TRBJ2-7
V gene: TRBV4-1
D gene: TRBD1
clone size: NA

CDR3 DNA: TGTGCCAGCAGCGACAACTTGGTCTATGAGCAGTTCTTC
CDR3 protein: CASSDNLVYEQFF
J gene: TRBJ2-1
V gene: TRBV7-9
D gene: NA
clone size: NA

CDR3 DNA: TGTGCCAGCAGTCTGAGTGGGGGTAGCTACGAGCAGTACTTC
CDR3 protein: CASSLSGGSYEQYF
J gene: TRBJ2-7
V gene: TRBV6-1
D gene: NA
clone size: NA

CDR3 DNA: TGTGCCAGCAGCTTCGATTCTGGGGTTTCCGAGCAGTACTTC
CDR3 protein: CASSFDSGVSEQYF
J gene: TRBJ2-7
V gene: TRBV7-2
D gene: NA
clone size: NA

CDR3 DNA: TGTGCCAGCAGCGCTTCTCACAGGGTTGAAGCTTTCTTT
CDR3 protein: CASSASHRVEAFF
J gene: TRBJ1-1
V gene: TRBV5-6
D gene: NA
clone size: NA

CDR3 DNA: TGTGCCAGCCAGGGCTATATGAACACTGAAGCTTTCTTT
CDR3 protein: CASQGYMNTEAFF
J gene: TRBJ1-1
V gene: TRBV6-1
D gene: NA
clone size: few

CDR3 DNA: TGCGCCAGCAGCCAAGGCGGGCCACTCCGCTACGAGCAGTACTTC
CDR3 protein: CASSQGGPLRYEQYF
J gene: TRBJ2-7
V gene: TRBV4-3
D gene: NA
clone size: NA

CDR3 DNA: TGTGCCAGCAGCATATTAGCGGGAGTACACGAGCAGTACTTC
CDR3 protein: CASSILAGVHEQYF
J gene: TRBJ2-7
V gene: TRBV7-2
D gene: TRBD2
clone size: NA

CDR3 DNA: TGTGCCAGCAGTTACTGGCAGGGGGTGCACACTGAAGCTTTCTTT
CDR3 protein: CASSYWQGVHTEAFF
J gene: TRBJ1-1
V gene: TRBV6-5
D gene: TRBD1
clone size: NA

CDR3 DNA: TGTGCCAGCAGCGCTAGCGGCACGAACACCGGGGAGCTGTTTTTT
CDR3 protein: CASSASGTNTGELFF
J gene: TRBJ2-2
V gene: TRBV9
D gene: TRBD2
clone size: NA

CDR3 DNA: TGTGCCAGTAGCGCAGGGGGCCAGTACGAGCAGTACTTC
CDR3 protein: CASSAGGQYEQYF
J gene: TRBJ2-7
V gene: TRBV19
D gene: TRBD1
clone size: NA

CDR3 DNA: TGTGCCAGCAGCTCCTCCGCGGGACTAGGCACAGATACGCAGTATTTT
CDR3 protein: CASSSSAGLGTDTQYF
J gene: TRBJ2-3
V gene: TRBV7-2
D gene: TRBD2
clone size: NA

CDR3 DNA: TGTGCCAGCAGTTGGAGCGGGGGGGAGAGCTCCTACGAGCAGTACTTC
CDR3 protein: CASSWSGGESSYEQYF
J gene: TRBJ2-7
V gene: TRBV27
D gene: TRBD2
clone size: NA

CDR3 DNA: TGTGCCAGCAGCTCATATGGGGGGTCCTACGAGCAGTACTTC
CDR3 protein: CASSSYGGSYEQYF
J gene: TRBJ2-7
V gene: TRBV7-2
D gene: NA
clone size: NA

CDR3 DNA: TGTGCCAGCAGTTCCCTACAGATGTACCAAGAGACCCAGTACTTC
CDR3 protein: CASSSLQMYQETQYF
J gene: TRBJ2-5
V gene: TRBV27
D gene: NA
clone size: NA

CDR3 DNA: TGTGCCAGCAGCGTCCTGAGTAATGAGCAGTTCTTC
CDR3 protein: CASSVLSNEQFF
J gene: TRBJ2-1
V gene: TRBV9
D gene: NA
clone size: NA

CDR3 DNA: TGCGCCAGCAGTGAGTGGAGGGGGCCCCACTACGAGCAGTACTTC
CDR3 protein: CASSEWRGPHYEQYF
J gene: TRBJ2-7
V gene: TRBV10-2
D gene: NA
clone size: NA

CDR3 DNA: TGCGCCAGCAGTGAGTCGCAGGGTGTCACTGAAGCTTTCTTT
CDR3 protein: CASSESQGVTEAFF
J gene: TRBJ1-1
V gene: TRBV10-1
D gene: NA
clone size: NA

CDR3 DNA: TGTGCCACCGGGTTACGGGACAGGGGTGAAAAACTGTTTTTT
CDR3 protein: CATGLRDRGEKLFF
J gene: TRBJ1-4
V gene: TRBV15
D gene: TRBD1
clone size: NA

CDR3 DNA: TGTGCCAGCAGTCCTTCGGTAGGGGAGGCGACCGGGGAGCTGTTTTTT
CDR3 protein: CASSPSVGEATGELFF
J gene: TRBJ2-2
V gene: TRBV27
D gene: NA
clone size: NA

CDR3 DNA: TGTGCCAGCGTCCCCTATGAGGGGGCGTCCTACAATGAGCAGTTCTTC
CDR3 protein: CASVPYEGASYNEQFF
J gene: TRBJ2-1
V gene: TRBV28
D gene: TRBD1
clone size: NA

CDR3 DNA: TGTGCCAGCAGCGAAAGTACAGGGTTCTACGAGCAGTACTTC
CDR3 protein: CASSESTGFYEQYF
J gene: TRBJ2-7
V gene: TRBV5-6
D gene: NA
clone size: NA

CDR3 DNA: TGCAGCGTGGGGACAGGCCAAGAGACCCAGTACTTC
CDR3 protein: CSVGTGQETQYF
J gene: TRBJ2-5
V gene: TRBV29-1
D gene: TRBD1
clone size: NA

CDR3 DNA: TGTGCCAGCAGCTTAGGGGTTAGCGGGAGATCCTACAATGAGCAGTTCTTC
CDR3 protein: CASSLGVSGRSYNEQFF
J gene: TRBJ2-1
V gene: TRBV11-2
D gene: TRBD2
clone size: NA

CDR3 DNA: TGTGCCAGCAGACCAACTAGCGCAGATACGCAGTATTTT
CDR3 protein: CASRPTSADTQYF
J gene: TRBJ2-3
V gene: TRBV2
D gene: TRBD2
clone size: NA

CDR3 DNA: TGTGCCAGCAGCCCGTTTTCAGGGCAGACCAACTATGGCTACACCTTC
CDR3 protein: CASSPFSGQTNYGYTF
J gene: TRBJ1-2
V gene: TRBV9
D gene: NA
clone size: NA

CDR3 DNA: TGTGCCAGCAGCTTACAGCGTGCAACTAATGAAAAACTGTTTTTT
CDR3 protein: CASSLQRATNEKLFF
J gene: TRBJ1-4
V gene: TRBV13
D gene: NA
clone size: NA

CDR3 DNA: TGTGCCAGCAGCTTGGGCCTTAACCAGGCCTATAATTCACCCCTCCACTTT
CDR3 protein: CASSLGLNQAYNSPLHF
J gene: TRBJ1-6
V gene: TRBV5-5
D gene: NA
clone size: NA

CDR3 DNA: TGTGCCAGCAGTGAACCGCCCGGGGGGCGGCAGCCCCAGCATTTT
CDR3 protein: CASSEPPGGRQPQHF
J gene: TRBJ1-5
V gene: TRBV6-1
D gene: NA
clone size: NA

CDR3 DNA: TGTGCCAGCAGCGTAGACGGGGAAACCTACGAGCAGTACTTC
CDR3 protein: CASSVDGETYEQYF
J gene: TRBJ2-7
V gene: TRBV9
D gene: NA
clone size: once

CDR3 DNA: TGTGCCAGCAGCTTAGCCGCAGGGGAGAACTACGAGCAGTACTTC
CDR3 protein: CASSLAAGENYEQYF
J gene: TRBJ2-7
V gene: TRBV7-8
D gene: NA
clone size: NA

CDR3 DNA: TGTGCCAGAAGCTTCCCGGGGTCCTACGAGCAGTACTTC
CDR3 protein: CARSFPGSYEQYF
J gene: TRBJ2-7
V gene: TRBV5-3
D gene: NA
clone size: NA

CDR3 DNA: TGTGCCAGCAGTTCCGGGAGCCGGGAGCAGTACTTC
CDR3 protein: CASSSGSREQYF
J gene: TRBJ2-7
V gene: TRBV2
D gene: NA
clone size: NA

CDR3 DNA: TGTGCCAGCAGCTTAGAGGACAGGGCGTCCTACAATGAGCAGTTCTTC
CDR3 protein: CASSLEDRASYNEQFF
J gene: TRBJ2-1
V gene: TRBV7-2
D gene: TRBD1
clone size: NA

CDR3 DNA: TGTGCCAGCAGTGAAACTACCGGGACAGGGTGGTCTACGTATGGCTACACCTTC
CDR3 protein: CASSETTGTGWSTYGYTF
J gene: TRBJ1-2
V gene: TRBV6-1
D gene: TRBD1
clone size: NA

CDR3 DNA: TGTGCCAGCAGCCAAGAGGAGGGCACGAAGGCAGATACGCAGTATTTT
CDR3 protein: CASSQEEGTKADTQYF
J gene: TRBJ2-3
V gene: TRBV4-2
D gene: NA
clone size: once